This entry lists 17 T cell receptor beta chains sequenced from one sample in a study of shared clonotypes between healthy human individuals. The protocol was immunoSEQ multiplex PCR, while the TCRdb copy is restricted to in-frame clones and leaves out a portion. This table holds roughly 1.5 million clones, 98% found once. Sequencing used naive CD4+ T cells sorted from blood. Subset denoted: CD45RA+ positively selected. The receptors come from a man under 40 in good health.

CDR3 bases: TGTGCCAGCAGTGAAAGGACTAGCGGGAATCCGGCCCAGTACTTC. The encoded protein is CASSERTSGNPAQYF. The chain combines TRBV2 with TRBJ2-5, with 12 bases identical to TRBD2. Germline assignment: CDR1 SNHLY and CDR2 FYNNEI. The CDR3 is made up of 15 amino acids. Trimming at V came to 2 bases and at J to 9 bases, leaving 7 bases not matched to a gene.

This clone showed up just once. V gene TRBV29-1 combines with J gene TRBJ2-5; no clear D. The CDR3 consists of 14 residues. The V end lost 4 bases, the J end lost 2 bases, and 14 bases lay between the germline ends. The germline CDR1 and CDR2 sequences are SQVTM and ANQGSEA. The DNA of the CDR3 is TGCAGCGTTGTTACTCAGTTGGTACAAGAGACCCAGTACTTC. This sequence encodes CSVVTQLVQETQYF.

The V call is TRBV19, the J call TRBJ2-2, with 7 bases aligning to TRBD2. The length of the CDR3 is 14 residues. The germline V gene encodes CDR1 LNHDA and CDR2 SQIVND (reference sequence). V lost 6 bases to trimming and J lost 6 bases; unmatched junction nucleotides: 7. CDR3 nucleotide sequence: TGTGCCAGTAGCTGGACTAGAGGCCCCGGGGAGCTGTTTTTT. Its protein product is CASSWTRGPGELFF.

The rearrangement uses TRBV14 and TRBJ2-2, with no clear D. V lost 1 base, J lost 3 bases, and 9 bases lay in between. This CDR3 is 15 amino acids long. Looked up from germline, CDR1 is SGHDN and CDR2 is FVKESK. In DNA, the CDR3 is TGTGCCAGCAGCCAAGTCCTGCCCGACACCGGGGAGCTGTTTTTT. Translated, it gives CASSQVLPDTGELFF.

This clone was picked up one time. A read error may account for a junction end that differs from germline. The chain is built from TRBV7-9 and TRBJ2-3; the D is unclear. Looked up from germline, CDR1 is SEHNR and CDR2 is FQNEAQ (reference sequence). This CDR3 has 12 residues. CDR3 amino acids: CASRLGTDTQYF. As DNA, the CDR3 is TGTGCCAGCAGGTTAGGCACAGATACGCAGTATTTT. Supplemented by reference TRBV7-9 and TRBJ2-3, the full variable domain reads DTGVSQNPRHKITKRGQNVTFRCDPISEHNRLYWYRQTLGQGPEFLTYFQNEAQLEKSRLLSDRFSAERPKGSFSTLEIQRTEQGDSAMYLCASRLGTDTQYFGPGTRLTVL.

Notes on this clone: Other nucleotide sequences from this sample produce the same CDR3. The gene calls are TRBV5-1 and TRBJ1-1; a possible D gene is TRBD1 (6 bases). V lost 4 bases to trimming and J lost 5 bases, with 12 bases between them. The germline V gene has CDR1 SGHRS and CDR2 YFSETQ. This CDR3 has 13 amino acids. In DNA, the CDR3 is TGCGCCAGCAGCCCACAGGGTGGTACTGAAGCTTTCTTT. This codes for CASSPQGGTEAFF.

In DNA, the CDR3 is TGTGCCAGCAGCTACGGGGACAGGGAAAATGAAAAACTGTTTTTT. This translates into CASSYGDRENEKLFF. The chain carries TRBV7-9 and TRBJ1-4, with 9 bases matching TRBD1. CDR3 length: 15 amino acids. Losses at the gene ends were 4 bases for V and 5 bases for J; bases not matched to a gene: 5. The germline gives CDR1 SEHNR, CDR2 FQNEAQ (reference sequence).

The V gene is TRBV6-6, the J gene TRBJ2-2; TRBD1 might be the D (5 bases). The V end lost 5 bases, the J end lost 3 bases, and 16 bases lay between the germline ends. Per the germline V gene, CDR1 is MNHNY and CDR2 is SVGAGI (reference sequence). The CDR3 is made up of 16 amino acids. The CDR3 DNA is TGTGCCAGCAGTCAAAGGGGCCCAGATCACACCGGGGAGCTGTTTTTT. Amino acids: CASSQRGPDHTGELFF.

J is TRBJ2-5 and V is TRBV29-1; no clear D. Germline V gene sequence: CDR1 SQVTM, CDR2 ANQGSEA. Trimming pared 4 bases from V and 4 bases from J, leaving 10 bases between. The length of the CDR3 is 12 residues. As DNA, the CDR3 is TGCAGCGTTGCTAGGGCCGCAGAGACCCAGTACTTC. This gives the protein CSVARAAETQYF.

This clone was recorded only once. V gene TRBV5-1 combines with J gene TRBJ1-4; D is ambiguous. Per germline, CDR1 SGHRS and CDR2 YFSETQ. The CDR3 extends over 17 amino acids. The V and J ends lost 0 bases and 0 bases respectively, with 12 bases between them. Here the CDR3 DNA reads TGCGCCAGCAGCTTGGGACGGACGACTGCAACTAATGAAAAACTGTTTTTT. Translated, it gives CASSLGRTTATNEKLFF.

This sequence joins TRBV5-4 and TRBJ2-1, with a weak D call TRBD2 (5 bases). The V end lost 4 bases, the J end lost 6 bases, and 17 bases lay between the germline ends. The length of the CDR3 is 15 residues. CDR1 and CDR2 (germline): SGHNT, YYREEE (reference sequence). The CDR3 nucleotides read TGTGCCAGCAGCCCCCCCGGGCTAGCACGCAATGAGCAGTTCTTC. It translates to CASSPPGLARNEQFF. The variable domain in full, completed from reference TRBV5-4 and TRBJ2-1, reads ETGVTQSPTHLIKTRGQQVTLRCSSQSGHNTVSWYQQALGQGPQFIFQYYREEENGRGNFPPRFSGLQFPNYSSELNVNALELDDSALYLCASSPPGLARNEQFFGPGTRLTVL.

This clone was seen only once. The V call is TRBV6-1, the J call TRBJ1-2; no clear D gene. V was trimmed by 6 bases and J by 6 bases, leaving 11 bases between them. The germline gives CDR1 MNHNS, CDR2 SASEGT. The CDR3 length is 12 residues. The CDR3 here is CASRGGGHGYTF. The CDR3 DNA reads TGTGCCAGCAGAGGAGGAGGACATGGCTACACCTTC.

CDR3 nucleotides: TGCAGCCCAGGACAGGGGGCCTTGGAGACCCAGTACTTC. Its translation is CSPGQGALETQYF. V is TRBV29-1 and J is TRBJ2-5; TRBD1 aligns across 11 bases. Losses at the gene ends were 8 bases for V and 5 bases for J; bases not matched to a gene: 7. This CDR3 contains 13 residues. Germline assignment: CDR1 SQVTM and CDR2 ANQGSEA.

This chain uses TRBV11-2 with TRBJ2-7, with D possibly being TRBD2 (6 bases). This CDR3 has 13 amino acids. Germline lookup yields CDR1 SGHAT and CDR2 FQNNGV. V lost 3 bases and J 6 bases, leaving 12 bases between the germline ends. CDR3 nucleotide sequence: TGTGCCAGCAGCTTCCGGATCGGGGGCGAGCAGTACTTC. It encodes CASSFRIGGEQYF.

The CDR3 sequence: CASSYSAGVPTDTQYF. The CDR3, as DNA: TGTGCCAGTAGTTACTCAGCGGGAGTCCCCACAGATACGCAGTATTTT. The chain joins TRBV19 to TRBJ2-3, with 8 nucleotides matching TRBD2. CDR1 LNHDA and CDR2 SQIVND come from the germline V gene (reference sequence). The CDR3 has 16 amino acids. V shed 5 bases, J shed 2 bases, and the junction held 9 bases outside the gene matches. Complete variable domain (other parts from reference TRBV19 and TRBJ2-3): DGGITQSPKYLFRKEGQNVTLSCEQNLNHDAMYWYRQDPGQGLRLIYYSQIVNDFQKGDIAEGYSVSREKKESFPLTVTSAQKNPTAFYLCASSYSAGVPTDTQYFGPGTRLTVL.

This clone has just one count. This chain uses TRBV19 with TRBJ2-1, with no clear D. CDR1 is LNHDA, CDR2 SQIVND, per germline (reference sequence). There are 15 residues in the CDR3. Between the trimmed V and J ends, which lost 1 base and 3 bases, there was a span of 10 bases. CDR3 in DNA: TGTGCCAGTAGTATAGGAAACTCCGTCTACAATGAGCAGTTCTTC. Translated, it gives CASSIGNSVYNEQFF.

V usage is TRBV27 and J usage is TRBJ2-2; the D is unclear. V lost 3 bases, J lost 7 bases, and 15 bases lay in between. Germline CDR1 reads MNHEY; CDR2 reads SMNVEV (reference sequence). This CDR3 spans 15 amino acids. The CDR3 reads CASSFWSGRIGELFF. For the CDR3, the DNA is TGTGCCAGCAGTTTTTGGTCAGGCCGAATCGGGGAGCTGTTTTTT.